This entry lists 29 T cell receptor beta chains sequenced from one sample in a study of cytotoxic CD8 clonotypes in ibrutinib-treated CLL (dated by TCRdb to the early 2020s). Libraries were constructed by the immunoSEQ multiplex PCR assay. TCRdb took this table from immuneACCESS and kept in-frame rearrangements with V and J called. Such tables lack part of the clones; where checked against another copy, unresolved V genes explain under half of the gap, and the rest is unexplained. Here the sample has 15,000 to 20,000 clones; more than 65% occur a single time. The ten biggest clones cover roughly 5.8% of the sample. This material consisted of PBMCs, taken before ibrutinib treatment. Every receptor here comes from a human donor with chronic lymphocytic leukemia.

Only a few counts were recorded for this clone. The chain couples TRBV9 to TRBJ1-1; D is uncertain. CDR3 length: 13 amino acids. The V gene's germline CDR1 is SGDLS and CDR2 YYNGEE. Trimming removed 0 bases at V and 4 bases at J, with 7 bases between. The CDR3, as DNA: TGTGCCAGCAGCGTAGTAAAGGGCACTGAAGCTTTCTTT. This codes for CASSVVKGTEAFF. The whole variable domain, remainder taken from reference TRBV9 and TRBJ1-1, is DSGVTQTPKHLITATGQRVTLRCSPRSGDLSVYWYQQSLDQGLQFLIQYYNGEERAKGNILERFSAQQFPDLHSELNLSSLELGDSALYFCASSVVKGTEAFFGQGTRLTVV.

The sample holds one count of this clone. The chain couples TRBV7-9 to TRBJ2-1, with 16 nucleotides matching TRBD2. This CDR3 contains 17 residues. CDR1 and CDR2 from the germline V gene are SEHNR and FQNEAQ (reference sequence). V trimming: 5 bases; J trimming: 4 bases; junction bases outside the gene matches: 5. This chain's CDR3 is CASSPGLAGGSYNEQFF. In DNA form, the CDR3 reads TGTGCCAGCAGCCCGGGACTAGCGGGGGGGTCTTACAATGAGCAGTTCTTC.

This rearrangement joins TRBV11-2 to TRBJ2-4, with 7 nucleotides matching TRBD1. After removal of 5 bases from V and 4 bases from J, the junction contained 14 bases not matched to a gene. Germline CDR1 is SGHAT and CDR2 is FQNNGV. The CDR3 has 17 residues. Here the CDR3 reads CASSIRQTPGQKNIQYF. In nucleotides, the CDR3 is TGTGCCAGCAGCATACGTCAGACCCCGGGACAGAAAAACATTCAGTACTTC.

The chain links TRBV5-5 to TRBJ2-1, with unresolved D. V was clipped by 4 bases and J by 7 bases, with 6 bases between them. The CDR3 extends over 11 amino acids. Germline V gene data show CDR1 as SGHKS and CDR2 as YYEKEE (reference sequence). The CDR3 here is CASSLRNEQFF. Written as DNA, the CDR3 is TGTGCCAGCAGCCTCAGGAATGAGCAGTTCTTC.

The chain is built from TRBV5-5 and TRBJ1-5; D unclear. This CDR3 region has 15 residues. The germline gives CDR1 SGHKS, CDR2 YYEKEE (reference sequence). V lost 2 bases, J lost 1 base, and 10 bases lay in between. This CDR3 reads CASSFSVGSNQPQHF. The CDR3, as DNA: TGTGCCAGCAGCTTCTCGGTGGGCAGCAATCAGCCCCAGCATTTT.

This clone was counted a few times. This chain uses TRBV11-2 with TRBJ1-1; tentatively, D is TRBD1 (5 bases). V lost 3 bases, J lost 1 base, and 12 bases lay in between. CDR3 length: 15 residues. Germline V gene lookup returns CDR1 SGHAT and CDR2 FQNNGV. DNA for the CDR3: TGTGCCAGCAGCTTTTATTGGGGGACGAACACTGAAGCTTTCTTT. Encoded protein: CASSFYWGTNTEAFF.

This chain uses TRBV6-1 with TRBJ1-2, with D maybe TRBD1 (5 bases). This CDR3 comprises 15 residues. Germline V gives CDR1 MNHNS, CDR2 SASEGT. V lost 5 bases, J lost 0 bases, and 13 bases lay in between. CDR3 nucleotides: TGTGCCAGCAGTCGGGGGGGGACGACTAACTATGGCTACACCTTC. It encodes CASSRGGTTNYGYTF.

V is TRBV5-1 and J is TRBJ2-7, with 13 bases that match TRBD2. Trimming cost V 0 bases and J 3 bases; bases outside gene matches: 9. Germline loops: CDR1 SGHRS, CDR2 YFSETQ. This CDR3 contains 18 residues. This CDR3 is CASSLASTSGGASYEQYF. The CDR3 nucleotides read TGCGCCAGCAGCTTGGCCTCAACTAGCGGGGGGGCTAGCTACGAGCAGTACTTC.

The V and J genes are TRBV5-1 and TRBJ2-2; 11 bases map to TRBD1. V lost 0 bases to trimming and J lost 5 bases; unmatched junction nucleotides: 6. The CDR3 sequence is 17 residues long. Germline assignment: CDR1 SGHRS and CDR2 YFSETQ. The CDR3 protein is CASSLGTGGVGTGELFF. As DNA, the CDR3 is TGCGCCAGCAGCTTGGGGACAGGGGGCGTTGGTACCGGGGAGCTGTTTTTT.

The V call is TRBV7-9, the J call TRBJ1-1; 8 nucleotides match TRBD1. The germline V gene encodes CDR1 SEHNR and CDR2 FQNEAQ (reference sequence). V gave up 2 bases and J gave up 11 bases; unmatched junction bases: 4. This CDR3 is built from 12 residues. This CDR3 reads CASSLKQGAAFF. The CDR3 coding sequence is TGTGCCAGCAGCTTAAAGCAGGGGGCGGCTTTCTTT.

The chain links TRBV5-4 to TRBJ1-1; D is possibly TRBD1 (6 bases). Germline V gene sequence: CDR1 SGHNT, CDR2 YYREEE (reference sequence). Trimming cost V 3 bases and J 6 bases, with 21 bases left between them. This CDR3 is 16 amino acids long. Here the CDR3 reads CASSYGRGGRGAEAFF. The CDR3 DNA sequence: TGTGCCAGCAGCTATGGTCGTGGGGGCCGGGGAGCTGAAGCTTTCTTT.

This clone was counted a few times. The V call is TRBV18, the J call TRBJ2-1; D gene uncertain. CDR3 length equals 14 residues. The V gene's germline CDR1 is KGHSH and CDR2 LQKENI. V was trimmed by 6 bases and J by 9 bases, leaving 18 bases between them. This CDR3 is CASSSRQADGEQFF. The CDR3 DNA reads TGTGCCAGCTCGTCAAGGCAGGCGGACGGTGAGCAGTTCTTC.

The gene calls are TRBV7-2 and TRBJ2-4; D possibly uses TRBD1 or TRBD2 (5 bases each). Germline CDR1 and CDR2: SGHTA and FQGNSA. With 4 bases removed from V and 15 bases from J, the gap between germline ends came to 19 bases. CDR3 length equals 13 residues. The CDR3 sequence is CASSSPGRVNWYF. The CDR3 bases are TGTGCCAGCAGCTCTCCGGGACGGGTGAATTGGTACTTC.

The V and J genes are TRBV4-3 and TRBJ2-2; D may be TRBD2 (6 bases). Germline lookup yields CDR1 LGHNA and CDR2 YSLEER. Trimming removed 0 bases from V and 4 bases from J, with 9 bases in between. CDR3 length: 15 amino acids. The CDR3: CASSQDRGSTGELFF. CDR3 nucleotides: TGCGCCAGCAGCCAAGATCGGGGGTCCACCGGGGAGCTGTTTTTT.

The chain carries TRBV9 and TRBJ1-5; D ambiguous. The CDR3 has 13 amino acids. The germline V gene has CDR1 SGDLS and CDR2 YYNGEE. Trimming took 4 bases from V and 4 from J, leaving 9 bases between them. The CDR3 region is CASSPAGNQPQHF. The CDR3 coding sequence is TGTGCCAGCAGCCCCGCCGGAAATCAGCCCCAGCATTTT.

V gene TRBV5-1 combines with J gene TRBJ2-1, with 7 bases fitting TRBD1. This CDR3 is 16 amino acids long. Germline trimming cut 0 bases from V and 7 bases from J; bases unmatched to any gene: 10. Germline CDR1 SGHRS, CDR2 YFSETQ. The CDR3 here is CASSLERQGMGNEQFF. In DNA, the CDR3 is TGCGCCAGCAGCTTGGAGAGACAGGGTATGGGGAATGAGCAGTTCTTC.

This clone occurred a few times. The chain employs TRBV15 and TRBJ1-2; the D gene is possibly TRBD1 (5 bases). Germline V gives CDR1 LNHNV, CDR2 YYDKDF (reference sequence). The CDR3 runs to 16 residues. Trimming cost V 3 bases and J 4 bases, with 18 bases left between them. Written as DNA, the CDR3 is TGTGCCACCAGCAGTAGAGAGGGCAAGAGGGGCTATGGCTACACCTTC. This encodes CATSSREGKRGYGYTF.

The chain couples TRBV30 to TRBJ1-4; D is uncertain. The CDR3 has 12 amino acids. Trimming stripped 2 bases from V and 5 bases from J, with 6 bases between. From germline, CDR1 is GTSNPN and CDR2 SVGIG (reference sequence). CDR3 nucleotide sequence: TGTGCCTGGAGTTGGGTGAATGAAAAACTGTTTTTT. As protein: CAWSWVNEKLFF.

This rearrangement joins TRBV28 to TRBJ2-6, with D unclear. Germline V CDR1 and CDR2: MDHEN, SYDVKM. The CDR3 covers 14 residues. The V end was cut by 10 bases, the J end by 0 bases, with 10 bases between. CDR3 DNA: TGTGCCACCGTTGTGGGCTCTGGGGCCAACGTCCTGACTTTC. It encodes CATVVGSGANVLTF. The complete variable domain, with remaining parts taken from reference TRBV28 and TRBJ2-6, reads DVKVTQSSRYLVKRTGEKVFLECVQDMDHENMFWYRQDPGLGLRLIYFSYDVKMKEKGDIPEGYSVSREKKERFSLILESASTNQTSMYLCATVVGSGANVLTFGAGSRLTVL.

The chain is built from TRBV2 and TRBJ2-7; 11 bases are a match to TRBD1. With 10 bases clipped from V and 7 bases from J, the junction kept 12 bases outside the gene matches. Germline CDR1 reads SNHLY; CDR2 reads FYNNEI. This CDR3 has 14 amino acids. CDR3 nucleotides: TGTGCCACCCAGGTCGGACAGGGGGCGCGGGAGCAGTACTTC. Translated, it gives CATQVGQGAREQYF. Drawing the rest from reference TRBV2 and TRBJ2-7, the complete variable domain is EPEVTQTPSHQVTQMGQEVILRCVPISNHLYFYWYRQILGQKVEFLVSFYNNEISEKSEIFDDQFSVERPDGSNFTLKIRSTKLEDSAMYFCATQVGQGAREQYFGPGTRLTVT.

This chain joins TRBV6-1 and TRBJ2-7; weak D call: TRBD2 (5 bases). Trimming cost V 5 bases and J 2 bases, with 16 bases left between them. CDR3 size: 15 residues. Germline lookup yields CDR1 MNHNS and CDR2 SASEGT. The CDR3 reads CASSKSVDGTYEQYF. The CDR3 DNA reads TGTGCCAGCAGTAAGTCGGTGGACGGGACCTACGAGCAGTACTTC.

The gene calls are TRBV21-1 and TRBJ1-1. TRBV21-1 counts as a pseudogene. The CDR3 spans 16 residues. The CDR3 nucleotides read TGTGCCAGCAGCAAACATACCGGGCTCATGAACACTGAAGCTTTCTTT. Amino acid sequence: CASSKHTGLMNTEAFF.

The chain uses TRBV28 and TRBJ1-5; D not certain. Trimming removed 4 bases from V and 2 bases from J, with 12 bases in between. CDR1 is MDHEN, CDR2 SYDVKM, per germline. The CDR3 consists of 15 residues. CDR3 sequence reads: CASSWRARGNQPQHF. The CDR3 DNA is TGTGCCAGCAGTTGGAGGGCGAGGGGCAATCAGCCCCAGCATTTT.

This chain links TRBV6-5 with TRBJ1-2; 7 bases are a match to TRBD1. This CDR3 has 12 amino acids. Germline CDR1 reads MNHEY; CDR2 reads SVGAGI. V shed 6 bases and J 8 bases; nucleotides not matched to a gene: 6. The CDR3 nucleotides are TGTGCCAGCAGACCACCACAGGGGGGCTACACCTTC. Encoded protein: CASRPPQGGYTF.

This rearrangement joins TRBV19 to TRBJ1-6; D gene uncertain. Trimming removed 1 base at V and 10 bases at J, with 8 bases between. Germline-derived CDR1 and CDR2 are LNHDA and SQIVND (reference sequence). CDR3 length: 13 residues. In DNA form, the CDR3 reads TGTGCCAGTAGTATAGTAGAAGGCTCACCCCTCCACTTT. Translated: CASSIVEGSPLHF.

The genes are TRBV18 and TRBJ2-5; possibly TRBD1 for D (5 bases). CDR3 length: 19 residues. Germline V CDR1 and CDR2: KGHSH, LQKENI. V was cut by 0 bases and J by 0 bases, with 20 bases left in between. The CDR3 sequence: CASSPPLAGLARYQETQYF. CDR3 nucleotide sequence: TGTGCCAGCTCACCACCGTTGGCAGGGTTGGCGCGATACCAAGAGACCCAGTACTTC. Combining the CDR3 with reference TRBV18 and TRBJ2-5 gives the whole variable domain NAGVMQNPRHLVRRRGQEARLRCSPMKGHSHVYWYRQLPEEGLKFMVYLQKENIIDESGMPKERFSAEFPKEGPSILRIQQVVRGDSAAYFCASSPPLAGLARYQETQYFGPGTRLLVL.

The V gene is TRBV6-5, the J gene TRBJ2-7; TRBD1 matches 9 bases. The CDR3 covers 14 residues. Germline V CDR1 and CDR2: MNHEY, SVGAGI. J was trimmed by 6 bases and V by 2 bases; bases with no gene match: 5. Written as DNA, the CDR3 is TGTGCCAGCAGTTACAGGACAGGGGCTGGCGAGCAGTACTTC. Translation gives CASSYRTGAGEQYF.

This sequence joins TRBV4-3 and TRBJ1-1, with a weak D call TRBD1 (6 bases). The CDR3 sequence is 14 residues long. From germline, CDR1 is LGHNA and CDR2 YSLEER. V dropped 2 bases and J dropped 4 bases, with 11 bases sitting between them. Here the CDR3 DNA reads TGCGCCAGCAGCCAAAGTTCAGGGGTCACTGAAGCTTTCTTT. It yields the protein CASSQSSGVTEAFF.

The rearrangement links TRBV11-2 to TRBJ2-3, with a possible D match to TRBD1 (6 bases). The length of the CDR3 is 15 residues. Germline CDR1 reads SGHAT; CDR2 reads FQNNGV. The V gene lost 1 base and the J gene lost 4 bases, with 12 bases spanning the gap. CDR3 sequence (DNA): TGTGCCAGCAGCTTAGGGGGGCAGGTCGCAGATACGCAGTATTTT. Translated: CASSLGGQVADTQYF.